This T cell receptor (beta chain) comes out of a study of technical replicates of blood from several donors. The length of the CDR3 is 13 residues. J gave up 5 bases and V 3 bases, and 3 bases lay outside the gene matches. Germline V gene lookup returns CDR1 KGHSH and CDR2 LQKENI. Clones were read by immunoSEQ multiplex PCR, and TCRdb kept only the in-frame ones, dropping some. The table shows about 49,000 clones, with roughly 92% occurring only once. The sample consisted of PBMCs. The rearrangement joins TRBV18 to TRBJ1-2; TRBD1 agrees at 7 bases. The clonotype was recovered from a human donor in good health. Some clones in this sample may be carry-over from other donors' samples. The CDR3 DNA sequence: TGTGCCAGCTCACCGGGACAGCGATATGGCTACACCTTC. Encoded protein: CASSPGQRYGYTF. The variable domain in full, completed from reference TRBV18 and TRBJ1-2, reads NAGVMQNPRHLVRRRGQEARLRCSPMKGHSHVYWYRQLPEEGLKFMVYLQKENIIDESGMPKERFSAEFPKEGPSILRIQQVVRGDSAAYFCASSPGQRYGYTFGSGTRLTVV.